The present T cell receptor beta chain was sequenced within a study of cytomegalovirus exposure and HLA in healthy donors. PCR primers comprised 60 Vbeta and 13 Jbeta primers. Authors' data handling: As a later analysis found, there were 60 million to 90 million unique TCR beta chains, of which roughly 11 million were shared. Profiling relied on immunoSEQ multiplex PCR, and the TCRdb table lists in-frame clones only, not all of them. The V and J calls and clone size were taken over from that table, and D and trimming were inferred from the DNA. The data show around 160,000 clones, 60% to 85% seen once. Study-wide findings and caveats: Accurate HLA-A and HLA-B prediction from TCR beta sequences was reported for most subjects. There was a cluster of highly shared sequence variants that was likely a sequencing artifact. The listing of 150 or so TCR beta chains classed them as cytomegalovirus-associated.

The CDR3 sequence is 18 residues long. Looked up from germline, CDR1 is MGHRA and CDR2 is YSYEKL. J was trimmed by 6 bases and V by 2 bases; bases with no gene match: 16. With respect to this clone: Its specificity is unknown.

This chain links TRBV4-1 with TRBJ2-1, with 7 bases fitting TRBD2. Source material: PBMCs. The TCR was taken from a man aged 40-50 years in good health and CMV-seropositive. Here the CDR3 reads CASSQNFGGSLVGNEQFF. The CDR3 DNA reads TGCGCCAGCAGCCAAAACTTTGGCGGGAGTTTAGTTGGCAATGAGCAGTTCTTC.